The 18 T cell receptor beta chains below were found in one sample sequenced in a study of OX40 agonist ivuxolimab in advanced cancers. Sequencing used immunoSEQ multiplex PCR; TCRdb keeps in-frame clones, though not all of them. Here the sample spans 33,000 or so clones, about 89% being singletons. The input for sequencing was CD4+ or CD8+ T cells sorted from blood, taken in a trial of the OX40 agonist ivuxolimab. Receptor source: an adult with an advanced solid tumor such as melanoma, head and neck, liver or kidney cancer.

This clone was detected once. The V gene is TRBV6-5, the J gene TRBJ2-1, with D tentatively TRBD1 (5 bases). Trimming cost V 7 bases and J 6 bases, with 7 bases left between them. CDR1 and CDR2 from the germline V gene are MNHEY and SVGAGI. The CDR3 is 11 amino acids. This chain's CDR3 is CASTQGNEQFF. CDR3 in DNA: TGTGCCAGCACCCAGGGCAATGAGCAGTTCTTC.

The chain carries TRBV7-2 and TRBJ1-2; the D gene is possibly TRBD1 (6 bases). V was cut by 3 bases and J by 5 bases, with 13 bases left in between. The length of the CDR3 is 14 residues. Germline assignment: CDR1 SGHTA and CDR2 FQGNSA. This CDR3 reads CASSFPGQWYGYTF. Written as DNA, the CDR3 is TGTGCCAGCAGCTTCCCGGGACAATGGTATGGCTACACCTTC.

The rearrangement joins TRBV2 to TRBJ2-2; TRBD1 aligns across 8 bases. CDR3 length equals 14 residues. The V gene end was trimmed by 5 bases and the J gene end by 4 bases; junction bases not matched to a gene: 3. Germline V gene sequence: CDR1 SNHLY, CDR2 FYNNEI. The DNA for the CDR3 is TGTGCCAGCAGTAGGGACAGGCTCACCGGGGAGCTGTTTTTT. Translation: CASSRDRLTGELFF. The entire variable domain, with the rest obtained from reference TRBV2 and TRBJ2-2, is as follows: EPEVTQTPSHQVTQMGQEVILRCVPISNHLYFYWYRQILGQKVEFLVSFYNNEISEKSEIFDDQFSVERPDGSNFTLKIRSTKLEDSAMYFCASSRDRLTGELFFGEGSRLTVL.

The chain carries TRBV5-1 and TRBJ2-7; possible D gene TRBD1, 6 bases. The ends were cut back, 5 bases at V and 2 bases at J, with 17 bases in the middle. This CDR3 has 15 amino acids. From germline, CDR1 is SGHRS and CDR2 YFSETQ. The chain's CDR3 is CASSRDRGQTYEQYF. In nucleotides, the CDR3 is TGCGCCAGCAGTCGGGACCGGGGACAAACCTACGAGCAGTACTTC.

The chain employs TRBV29-1 and TRBJ2-1; no reliable D call. V shed 1 base and J shed 7 bases, with 8 bases lying between them. The length of the CDR3 is 12 residues. Germline V gene sequence: CDR1 SQVTM, CDR2 ANQGSEA. The CDR3 DNA follows: TGCAGCGTTGAAGGGCTAGGGAATGAGCAGTTCTTC. Its protein product is CSVEGLGNEQFF.

This chain joins TRBV4-1 and TRBJ2-3; 12 nucleotides line up with TRBD2. Germline lookup yields CDR1 MGHRA and CDR2 YSYEKL. The ends lost 3 bases at V and 4 bases at J; junction bases unmatched: 5. There are 16 residues in the CDR3. The CDR3 protein is CASSHQRLAGADTQYF. In DNA form, the CDR3 reads TGCGCCAGCAGCCATCAACGACTAGCGGGAGCAGATACGCAGTATTTT.

The V gene is TRBV27, the J gene TRBJ2-7; 9 bases match TRBD2. The CDR3 has 15 residues. Germline assignment: CDR1 MNHEY and CDR2 SMNVEV (reference sequence). J lost 3 bases, V lost 2 bases, and 5 bases had no gene match. CDR3 sequence reads: CASSLTRGGGYEQYF. The CDR3 DNA is TGTGCCAGCAGTTTAACGCGGGGGGGTGGCTACGAGCAGTACTTC.

The rearrangement joins TRBV7-2 to TRBJ1-6; D gene unclear. The V end lost 1 base, the J end lost 10 bases, and 14 bases lay between the germline ends. CDR3 length: 15 residues. Germline CDR1 reads SGHTA; CDR2 reads FQGNSA. In DNA, the CDR3 is TGTGCCAGCAGCTTAGATGGGAACAAGATCTCACCCCTCCACTTT. Protein sequence: CASSLDGNKISPLHF. The variable domain in full, with the rest retrieved from reference TRBV7-2 and TRBJ1-6, is GAGVSQSPSNKVTEKGKDVELRCDPISGHTALYWYRQSLGQGLEFLIYFQGNSAPDKSGLPSDRFSAERTGGSVSTLTIQRTQQEDSAVYLCASSLDGNKISPLHFGNGTRLTVT.

The rearrangement joins TRBV6-6 to TRBJ2-7; D is unresolved. V lost 5 bases, J lost 3 bases, and 11 bases lay in between. The CDR3 loop spans 13 amino acids. Germline loops: CDR1 MNHNY, CDR2 SVGAGI (reference sequence). The CDR3 loop reads CASSLDENYEQYF. The CDR3 nucleotides read TGTGCCAGCAGTCTGGACGAAAACTACGAGCAGTACTTC.

This sequence joins TRBV18 and TRBJ1-1; D gene unclear. The CDR3 covers 14 residues. V was cut by 2 bases and J by 4 bases, with 11 bases left in between. The germline gives CDR1 KGHSH, CDR2 LQKENI. CDR3 sequence reads: CASSPRAPRTEAFF. CDR3 coding DNA: TGTGCCAGCTCACCAAGGGCCCCCCGCACTGAAGCTTTCTTT.

The chain combines TRBV25-1 with TRBJ1-1, with D maybe TRBD1 (6 bases). CDR3 length: 14 residues. The germline CDR1 and CDR2 sequences are MGHDK and SYGVNS. V was trimmed by 7 bases and J by 3 bases, leaving 15 bases between them. The CDR3 protein is CASKQTGTYTEAFF. The CDR3 nucleotides read TGTGCCAGCAAGCAAACCGGGACATACACTGAAGCTTTCTTT. Full variable domain (rest looked up from reference TRBV25-1 and TRBJ1-1): EADIYQTPRYLVIGTGKKITLECSQTMGHDKMYWYQQDPGMELHLIHYSYGVNSTEKGDLSSESTVSRIRTEHFPLTLESARPSHTSQYLCASKQTGTYTEAFFGQGTRLTVV.

V and J are TRBV5-8 and TRBJ1-5; D not certain. V was clipped by 1 base and J by 2 bases, with 13 bases between them. Germline V CDR1 and CDR2: SGHTS, YDEGEE. This CDR3 is built from 16 residues. CDR3 amino acids: CASSLNLLEGNQPQHF. The CDR3 coding sequence is TGTGCCAGCAGCTTGAATCTCTTGGAGGGCAATCAGCCCCAGCATTTT. Full variable domain (rest looked up from reference TRBV5-8 and TRBJ1-5): EAGVTQSPTHLIKTRGQQATLRCSPISGHTSVYWYQQALGLGLQFLLWYDEGEERNRGNFPPRFSGRQFPNYSSELNVNALELEDSALYLCASSLNLLEGNQPQHFGDGTRLSIL.

The gene calls are TRBV6-1 and TRBJ2-6; D ambiguous. The CDR3 spans 15 residues. CDR1 is MNHNS and CDR2 is SASEGT in the germline V gene. With 6 bases removed from V and 0 bases from J, the gap between germline ends came to 9 bases. CDR3 residues: CASRLFVSGANVLTF. CDR3 nucleotide sequence: TGTGCCAGCAGGCTCTTCGTCTCTGGGGCCAACGTCCTGACTTTC.

The chain employs TRBV13 and TRBJ2-1; 13 bases map to TRBD2. This CDR3 contains 17 residues. The germline gives CDR1 PRHDT, CDR2 FYEKMQ (reference sequence). J was trimmed by 8 bases and V by 1 base; bases with no gene match: 8. CDR3 in amino acids: CASSLVGLAGDSDEQFF. CDR3 DNA sequence: TGTGCCAGCAGCTTAGTAGGACTAGCGGGAGACTCAGATGAGCAGTTCTTC.

This clone was counted only a few times. This chain links TRBV9 with TRBJ1-2; D perhaps matches TRBD1 (5 bases). The CDR3 consists of 15 residues. CDR1 and CDR2 from the germline V gene are SGDLS and YYNGEE. The V end was cut by 6 bases, the J end by 3 bases, with 18 bases between. The CDR3 loop reads CASTEGPSGDYGYTF. CDR3 nucleotide sequence: TGTGCCAGCACCGAGGGGCCCTCTGGTGACTATGGCTACACCTTC.

This clone was observed once. The gene calls are TRBV18 and TRBJ1-3; 7 bases line up with TRBD1. The CDR3 has 15 residues. Per the germline V gene, CDR1 is KGHSH and CDR2 is LQKENI. Trimming cost V 3 bases and J 4 bases; bases outside gene matches: 6. CDR3: CASSPGTAVGNTIYF. CDR3 DNA sequence: TGTGCCAGCTCACCCGGGACAGCGGTAGGAAACACCATATATTTT.

The V call is TRBV28, the J call TRBJ2-7; perhaps TRBD2 as D (5 bases). The V gene lost 2 bases and the J gene lost 1 base, with 12 bases spanning the gap. The CDR3 length is 15 residues. Germline V CDR1 and CDR2: MDHEN, SYDVKM. CDR3 sequence: CASSLGGRRSYEQYF. The CDR3 nucleotides read TGTGCCAGCAGTTTAGGAGGCCGGCGGTCCTACGAGCAGTACTTC.

The chain is built from TRBV28 and TRBJ1-5, with D maybe TRBD1 (5 bases). The CDR3 consists of 15 residues. Germline CDR1 MDHEN, CDR2 SYDVKM. V was trimmed by 6 bases and J by 5 bases, leaving 17 bases between them. The CDR3 protein is CASSPGRGPHQPQHF. DNA of the CDR3: TGTGCCAGCAGCCCGGGGAGGGGCCCTCATCAGCCCCAGCATTTT.